The 20 T cell receptor beta chains listed next were all sequenced from one sample in a study of T cells expressing NK-cell markers. TCRdb re-called the 5' RACE reads and shows each CDR3 protein once, DNA omitted. The sample's table shows 200,000 to 300,000 distinct CDR3 sequences. Sequencing used blood T cells: a sorted CD56 or NKG2C T cell subset, CD4+ or CD8+ T cells, or bulk PBMC T cells (not recorded which). All receptors come from a man younger than 35 in good health.

CDR3 amino acids: CASSYRGSGNQPQHF. The chain carries TRBV6-5 and TRBJ1-5; the TRBD1 assignment by TCRdb is unverifiable without DNA. The CDR3 covers 15 residues. In germline, CDR1 is MNHEY, CDR2 SVGAGI.

The genes are TRBV10-3 and TRBJ2-7. The germline V gene has CDR1 ENHRY and CDR2 SYGVKD. The CDR3 length is 11 residues. The CDR3 sequence: CAISGRYEQYF.

The chain employs TRBV6-5 and TRBJ1-1. The CDR3 spans 13 residues. Per germline, CDR1 MNHEY and CDR2 SVGAGI. CDR3 loop: CASNYDRSAEAFF.

CDR3 loop: CASSQSRTSYNEQFF. The chain recombines TRBV18 with TRBJ2-1. From germline, CDR1 is KGHSH and CDR2 LQKENI. The CDR3 covers 15 residues.

This rearrangement joins TRBV30 to TRBJ1-5; TCRdb's D gene call, TRBD1, goes unchecked for lack of DNA. Germline V lookup: CDR1 GTSNPN, CDR2 SVGIG (reference sequence). This CDR3 spans 13 amino acids. The CDR3 spells CACARGTNQPQHF.

The V call is TRBV11-1, the J call TRBJ2-3; the D gene TCRdb calls, TRBD1, cannot be checked with no DNA. This CDR3 has 16 residues. Looked up from germline, CDR1 is SGHAT and CDR2 is FQDESV (reference sequence). CDR3: CASSFRLAPGANTQYF.

The rearrangement joins TRBV3-1 to TRBJ2-3; the D call of TRBD2 rests on TCRdb alone, since no DNA is present to check it. The CDR3 spans 14 residues. The germline V gene has CDR1 LGHDT and CDR2 YNNKEL (reference sequence). The CDR3 reads CASEGSGSPDTQYF.

The chain has TRBV6-2 or TRBV6-3 and TRBJ2-3; the D gene TCRdb calls, TRBD1, cannot be checked with no DNA. The CDR3 sequence is 15 residues long. In germline, CDR1 is MNHEY, CDR2 SVGEGT. This CDR3 is CASSYSSGITDTQYF.

V usage is TRBV20-1 and J usage is TRBJ1-2; TCRdb's D gene call, TRBD1, goes unchecked for lack of DNA. Germline CDR1 and CDR2: DFQATT and SNEGSKA (reference sequence). This CDR3 is built from 15 residues. CDR3 in amino acids: CRASITLRDATGYTF.

The chain carries TRBV10-3 and TRBJ2-1; without DNA, the TCRdb call of TRBD2 cannot be checked. CDR1 and CDR2 from the germline V gene are ENHRY and SYGVKD. The CDR3 length is 17 residues. This chain's CDR3 is CAISPEGPGLNYNEQFF.

The V gene is TRBV28, the J gene TRBJ2-1. Germline-derived CDR1 and CDR2 are MDHEN and SYDVKM. The CDR3 runs 13 residues. CDR3 residues: CASTEPNYNEQFF.

The chain couples TRBV15 to TRBJ2-1; TCRdb returns TRBD1, unconfirmable since there is no DNA. The CDR3 is 16 amino acids. Germline V lookup: CDR1 LNHNV, CDR2 YYDKDF (reference sequence). CDR3 residues: CATSRDIEGAYNEQFF.

The chain employs TRBV27 and TRBJ1-2. The CDR3 is 17 residues long. Per the germline V gene, CDR1 is MNHEY and CDR2 is SMNVEV (reference sequence). The CDR3 protein is CASSLIAHTGRDYGYTF.

The genes are TRBV20-1 and TRBJ2-1; the D call of TRBD2 rests on TCRdb alone, since no DNA is present to check it. The germline V gene encodes CDR1 DFQATT and CDR2 SNEGSKA (reference sequence). This CDR3 spans 13 amino acids. This chain's CDR3 is CSASRTRNSNQFF.

The chain recombines TRBV18 with TRBJ2-3; TCRdb designates TRBD2, a call that cannot be tested without DNA. The CDR3 covers 15 residues. Germline lookup yields CDR1 KGHSH and CDR2 LQKENI. The chain's CDR3 is CASSPTSGSTDTQYF.

The rearrangement links TRBV28 to TRBJ1-5; TCRdb's D gene call, TRBD1, goes unchecked for lack of DNA. Looked up from germline, CDR1 is MDHEN and CDR2 is SYDVKM. The CDR3 loop spans 17 amino acids. The CDR3 loop reads CASSSDPHRQGNQPQHF.

The V and J genes are TRBV20-1 and TRBJ2-6. CDR1 and CDR2 (germline): DFQATT, SNEGSKA (reference sequence). The CDR3 covers 14 residues. CDR3 sequence: CSAGFGSGANVLTF.

This sequence joins TRBV5-1 and TRBJ2-1; TCRdb picks TRBD2, but there is no DNA to check that call. Germline V gene sequence: CDR1 SGHRS, CDR2 YFSETQ. This CDR3 region has 15 residues. The CDR3 region is CASSWTSGSSNEQFF. Full variable domain (missing parts from reference TRBV5-1 and TRBJ2-1): KAGVTQTPRYLIKTRGQQVTLSCSPISGHRSVSWYQQTPGQGLQFLFEYFSETQRNKGNFPGRFSGRQFSNSRSEMNVSTLELGDSALYLCASSWTSGSSNEQFFGPGTRLTVL.

V gene TRBV5-6 combines with J gene TRBJ1-2; there is no DNA to check the TCRdb D call of TRBD1. The CDR3 contains 14 residues. Germline values: CDR1 SGHDT, CDR2 YYEEEE. This CDR3 is CASSPKDSVYGYTF.

CDR3 region: CSASGTANTDTQYF. The chain carries TRBV20-1 and TRBJ2-3; TCRdb calls TRBD1, which cannot be checked without DNA. From germline, CDR1 is DFQATT and CDR2 SNEGSKA (reference sequence). The CDR3 loop spans 14 amino acids.